A selection of T cell receptor beta chains follows, all from one sample in a study of Tregs in tolerant kidney transplant recipients. This table comes from immunoSEQ multiplex PCR, and its TCRdb copy is limited to in-frame clones, with some not included. The sample has roughly 250,000 clones, about 86% seen once; the top ten hold under 0.65%. The sample consisted of CD4+ T cells from blood. All receptors come from a human donor in good health. The CDR3 runs from the conserved cysteine through the conserved F or W. D genes are given only for firm matches. A row's size may be missing; if present it is once, few, many or a size class.

j_call d_call v_call clone_size cdr3_aa cdr3_nt
TRBJ2-1 TRBD2 TRBV18 once CASSPRSGTNNEQFF TGTGCCAGCTCACCACGGAGCGGGACGAACAATGAGCAGTTCTTC
TRBJ2-5 . TRBV20-1 . CSARKETQYF TGCAGTGCTAGAAAAGAGACCCAGTACTTC
TRBJ1-1 TRBD1 TRBV9 once CASSSQDRVATEAFF TGTGCCAGCAGCTCACAGGACAGGGTGGCCACTGAAGCTTTCTTT
TRBJ1-2 . TRBV30 . CAWSDAGAHGYTF TGTGCCTGGAGTGATGCAGGGGCCCATGGCTACACCTTC
TRBJ2-5 . TRBV2 . CASRVRGAETQYF TGTGCCAGCAGAGTACGGGGGGCTGAGACCCAGTACTTC
TRBJ1-2 TRBD1 TRBV6-6 few CASSRTGEGNYGYTF TGTGCCAGCAGCAGGACAGGGGAGGGTAACTATGGCTACACCTTC
TRBJ1-1 . TRBV4-1 . CASSQLRGRNTEAFF TGCGCCAGCAGCCAACTACGGGGGCGGAACACTGAAGCTTTCTTT
TRBJ2-7 TRBD1 TRBV2 . CASWKTGAYEQYF TGTGCCAGCTGGAAGACAGGGGCCTACGAGCAGTACTTC
TRBJ2-3 . TRBV5-1 . CASSSRGDTQYF TGCGCCAGCAGCTCCCGGGGCGATACGCAGTATTTT
TRBJ2-1 TRBD2 TRBV2 . CASSEARGGRSNEQFF TGTGCCAGCAGTGAAGCGCGGGGCGGGAGGTCGAATGAGCAGTTCTTC
TRBJ1-3 . TRBV6-1 . CASTVYHTIYF TGTGCCAGCACTGTCTACCACACCATATATTTT
TRBJ2-7 TRBD1 TRBV6-6 few CASREGQGARYEQYF TGTGCCAGCAGGGAGGGACAGGGGGCGCGATACGAGCAGTACTTC
TRBJ1-2 . TRBV9 . CASSVDRDAYGYTF TGTGCCAGCAGCGTAGATCGGGACGCCTATGGCTACACCTTC
TRBJ1-5 . TRBV6-5 . CASRYTQGHQPQHF TGTGCCAGCAGATACACGCAGGGCCACCAGCCCCAGCATTTT
TRBJ1-5 . TRBV4-1 once CASSLRDLDQPQHF TGCGCCAGCAGCCTCCGCGACTTGGATCAGCCCCAGCATTTT
TRBJ2-3 . TRBV5-1 . CASSLAPQGITSTDTQYF TGCGCCAGCAGCTTGGCCCCACAGGGTATTACTAGCACAGATACGCAGTATTTT
TRBJ1-2 . TRBV30 . CAWSGLQGQNYGYTF TGTGCCTGGAGTGGGTTACAGGGTCAAAACTATGGCTACACCTTC
TRBJ1-6 TRBD1 TRBV27 . CASTTRTGGYNSPLHF TGTGCCAGCACCACAAGGACAGGGGGCTATAATTCACCCCTCCACTTT
TRBJ1-2 . TRBV7-8 once CASSLDALGSLRNYGYTF TGTGCCAGCAGCTTAGATGCCTTAGGGAGCCTTCGTAACTATGGCTACACCTTC
TRBJ2-7 . TRBV6-5 few CASSYSLSYEQYF TGTGCCAGCAGTTACTCGTTGAGCTACGAGCAGTACTTC
TRBJ2-7 . TRBV6-1 . CASPPGYEQYF TGTGCCAGTCCCCCAGGGTACGAGCAGTACTTC
TRBJ2-1 TRBD1 TRBV6-1 . CASSAQGQNEQFF TGTGCCAGCAGTGCACAGGGGCAGAATGAGCAGTTCTTC
TRBJ2-6 . TRBV7-2 . CASSLRAAGANVLTF TGTGCCAGCAGTCTCCGGGCGGCTGGGGCCAACGTCCTGACTTTC
TRBJ2-3 . TRBV2 . CASTRDGAFTDTQYF TGTGCCAGCACGCGGGATGGGGCCTTCACAGATACGCAGTATTTT
TRBJ1-5 . TRBV5-1 . CASSLDTGNQPQHF TGCGCCAGCAGCTTGGATACAGGGAATCAGCCCCAGCATTTT
TRBJ1-6 TRBD1 TRBV29-1 . CSVRQGSYNSPLHF TGCAGCGTTCGACAGGGGTCCTATAATTCACCCCTCCACTTT
TRBJ2-1 . TRBV6-1 . CASSEASTSSYNEQFF TGTGCCAGCAGTGAAGCTAGCACTAGCTCCTACAATGAGCAGTTCTTC
TRBJ1-4 . TRBV5-1 . CASSSGYPNEKLFF TGCGCCAGCAGCTCAGGGTATCCCAATGAAAAACTGTTTTTT
TRBJ2-5 TRBD1 TRBV27 . CASSTGQRFQETQYF TGTGCCAGCAGTACGGGACAGAGATTTCAAGAGACCCAGTACTTC
TRBJ1-1 . TRBV5-1 . CASSLGWGLLTEAFF TGCGCCAGCAGCTTGGGTTGGGGGTTGCTCACTGAAGCTTTCTTT
TRBJ1-6 . TRBV4-1 . CASSRGQLYNSPLHF TGCGCCAGCAGCCGAGGACAGCTCTATAATTCACCCCTCCACTTT
TRBJ1-3 . TRBV19 . CASNPLSGNTIYF TGTGCCAGTAACCCACTCTCTGGAAACACCATATATTTT
TRBJ2-2 TRBD2 TRBV29-1 . CSVATSVNTGELFF TGCAGCGTCGCGACTAGCGTGAACACCGGGGAGCTGTTTTTT
TRBJ1-3 . TRBV6-5 . CASRTTRSGNTIYF TGTGCCAGCAGAACGACCCGCTCTGGAAACACCATATATTTT
TRBJ1-4 TRBD1 TRBV7-9 . CASSIWTGGARNEKLFF TGTGCCAGCAGCATTTGGACAGGGGGTGCTCGAAATGAAAAACTGTTTTTT
TRBJ1-2 . TRBV27 . CASKKDSNGYTF TGTGCCAGTAAAAAGGACAGCAATGGCTACACCTTC
TRBJ2-3 . TRBV12-5 . CASGLGRADTQYF TGTGCTAGTGGTTTGGGACGGGCAGATACGCAGTATTTT
TRBJ1-2 . TRBV5-4 . CASSSPGSAGHGYTF TGTGCCAGCAGCTCCCCGGGATCGGCGGGCCATGGCTACACCTTC
TRBJ1-4 . TRBV6-5 . CASSYSKGNKEKLFF TGTGCCAGCAGTTACTCGAAAGGGAATAAGGAAAAACTGTTTTTT
TRBJ2-2 . TRBV28 few CASSPYTGYTGELFF TGTGCCAGCAGTCCGTATACAGGGTACACCGGGGAGCTGTTTTTT
TRBJ1-2 TRBD1 TRBV6-5 . CASSTGGQVYSYTF TGTGCCAGCAGTACCGGGGGACAGGTTTATTCCTACACCTTC
TRBJ1-1 TRBD1 TRBV7-3 . CASSVAPQGAFTEAFF TGTGCCAGCAGCGTGGCTCCACAGGGGGCGTTCACTGAAGCTTTCTTT